A single T cell receptor (beta chain) is shown here with its context. This CDR3 contains 14 residues. CDR1 and CDR2 (germline): SEHNR, FQNEAQ (reference sequence). The V end was cut by 3 bases, the J end by 5 bases, with 11 bases between. Autoimmune disease history or systemic immunosuppression excluded patients. Repertoires were generated with immunoSEQ multiplex PCR, while TCRdb's copy carries only in-frame clones and drops some. This table has around 53,000 clones, roughly 85% appearing once. The data stem from a study of OX40 agonist ivuxolimab in advanced cancers. Whole-study context: Every patient in dose escalation had hepatocellular carcinoma, melanoma, renal cell or head and neck cancer.

J is TRBJ2-1 and V is TRBV7-9; D unclear. The receptor was isolated from an adult with an advanced solid tumor such as melanoma, head and neck, liver or kidney cancer. This sample comprised CD4+ or CD8+ T cells sorted from blood, obtained in a trial of the OX40 agonist ivuxolimab. The CDR3 region is CASSLMTENNEQFF. The CDR3 DNA follows: TGTGCCAGCAGCTTGATGACCGAGAACAATGAGCAGTTCTTC.